Described below is a single TCR beta chain sequence and its context. Its specificity is not known. Unstimulated PBMCs were sorted into CD3+CD4+ and CD3+CD8+ populations. V was clipped by 6 bases and J by 0 bases, with 8 bases between them. The CDR3 extends over 14 amino acids. The germline gives CDR1 LNHDA, CDR2 SQIVND (reference sequence). This sample was taken from a study of T cell clones after liver transplantation. On the study more broadly: Timepoints were pre-transplant, pre-withdrawal, and after withdrawal was completed or failed. Study findings and constraints: The donor-reactive repertoire was only partly measurable in two subjects, lacking donor cells. Rather than being deleted, graft donor-reactive T cells may have moved into the graft.

The data were produced by immunoSEQ multiplex PCR, yet TCRdb's version contains in-frame clones alone and is incomplete. This table holds 45,000 to 60,000 clones, 70% to 80% found once. The receptor's source is a human patient who received a liver transplant. Some T cells may arise from the graft donor. The sample was CD4+ T cells from blood, taken at the approximately 15-month timepoint. The gene calls are TRBV19 and TRBJ1-4, with unresolved D. The CDR3 DNA reads as TGTGCCAGTAGGACCGTTGCAACTAATGAAAAACTGTTTTTT. Its translation is CASRTVATNEKLFF.